Following are 13 T cell receptor beta chains from one sample sequenced in a study of blood T cells in healthy people across ages. Alongside a J-beta primer mix, a sample-barcoded 5' primer served in a second PCR lasting roughly 7 to 11 cycles. TCRdb recomputed calls from the 5' RACE reads with MiXCR, one row per CDR3 protein. The table includes 550,000 to 800,000 distinct CDR3 sequences, roughly 21% detected once. The sequenced material came from blood. The receptor set was obtained from a man aged 65-85 years in good health.

The rearrangement joins TRBV6-2 or TRBV6-3 to TRBJ2-5; 7 nucleotides match TRBD2. The J call may be incorrect, as the DNA end agrees better with TRBJ2-1. This CDR3 region has 12 residues. Per germline, CDR1 MNHEY and CDR2 SVGEGT. The CDR3 DNA is TGTGCCAGCAGTGCAAGTCCGGGACTACAGTTCTTC. This codes for CASSASPGLQFF.

The CDR3 sequence is CASSDRRGGSFTGELFF. The CDR3 DNA sequence: TGTGCCAGTAGTGACCGGAGGGGCGGGAGCTTCACCGGGGAGCTGTTTTTT. The chain is built from TRBV19 and TRBJ2-2; 7 bases are shared with TRBD2. The CDR3 has 17 residues. V lost 5 bases, J lost 4 bases, and 13 bases stayed unmatched. CDR1 is LNHDA, CDR2 SQIVND, per germline (reference sequence).

The V call is TRBV9, the J call TRBJ2-5; 12 bases line up with TRBD2. CDR1 and CDR2 from the germline V gene are SGDLS and YYNGEE. This CDR3 comprises 16 residues. Losses at the gene ends were 4 bases for V and 1 base for J; bases not matched to a gene: 5. In nucleotides, the CDR3 is TGTGCCAGCAGCCCCCGGACTAGCGGGACCCAAGAGACCCAGTACTTC. The encoded protein is CASSPRTSGTQETQYF.

The rearrangement joins TRBV27 to TRBJ2-7; D call uncertain. The CDR3 consists of 15 residues. CDR1 is MNHEY, CDR2 SMNVEV, per germline (reference sequence). V lost 1 base to trimming and J lost 2 bases, with 12 bases between them. This chain's CDR3 is CASSLFPAMTYEQYF. Written as DNA, the CDR3 is TGTGCCAGCAGTTTATTCCCGGCCATGACCTACGAGCAGTACTTC.

This clonotype was counted only a few times. This may come from a read error, since a much larger clone is one base off. This CDR3 reads CAGSLGSGAGETQYF. DNA of the CDR3: TGTGCCGGCAGCTTAGGATCGGGGGCTGGGGAGACCCAGTACTTC. J is TRBJ2-5 and V is TRBV7-8, with D perhaps being TRBD1 or TRBD2 (6 bases each). Germline lookup yields CDR1 SGHVS and CDR2 FQNEAQ. The CDR3 runs to 15 residues.

This clonotype has a count of ten or more. J is TRBJ1-1 and V is TRBV18, with D perhaps matching TRBD1 (5 bases). Germline assignment: CDR1 KGHSH and CDR2 LQKENI. There are 14 residues in the CDR3. V was trimmed by 6 bases and J by 1 base, leaving 12 bases between them. The CDR3 DNA is TGTGCCAGCTCTAGGGGAGGACAGAACACTGAAGCTTTCTTT. Amino acids: CASSRGGQNTEAFF.

At least ten counts were recorded for this clonotype. V usage is TRBV7-2 and J usage is TRBJ1-4; no definite D call. V was shortened by 3 bases and J by 7 bases, with 15 bases between the two germline ends. The CDR3 totals 15 residues. Germline CDR1 and CDR2: SGHTA and FQGNSA. The CDR3 region has the DNA TGTGCCAGCAGCTTGTCGTCGGGCTTTGGTGAAAAACTGTTTTTT. Residues: CASSLSSGFGEKLFF. Using reference TRBV7-2 and TRBJ1-4 for the parts outside the CDR3, the full variable domain is GAGVSQSPSNKVTEKGKDVELRCDPISGHTALYWYRQSLGQGLEFLIYFQGNSAPDKSGLPSDRFSAERTGGSVSTLTIQRTQQEDSAVYLCASSLSSGFGEKLFFGSGTQLSVL.

This clonotype occurred a few times. J is TRBJ2-5 and V is TRBV20-1, with 13 bases aligning to TRBD2. The CDR3 runs 15 residues. Germline V gene lookup returns CDR1 DFQATT and CDR2 SNEGSKA (reference sequence). With 0 bases clipped from V and 6 bases from J, the junction kept 4 bases outside the gene matches. This CDR3 reads CSARDAGLAGQTQYF. The CDR3, as DNA: TGCAGTGCTAGAGATGCGGGACTAGCGGGACAGACCCAGTACTTC.

This clonotype has ten or more counts. The rearrangement links TRBV15 to TRBJ2-7; 10 bases fit TRBD2. CDR3 length: 18 amino acids. Germline V gene lookup returns CDR1 LNHNV and CDR2 YYDKDF (reference sequence). Unmatched junction bases numbered 13, after V lost 0 bases and J lost 5 bases. The CDR3 region has the DNA TGTGCCACCAGCAGAGATCGGACTAGCGGTTTTGGGGTCCACGAGCAGTACTTC. It yields the protein CATSRDRTSGFGVHEQYF.

This clonotype came up a few times. The rearrangement links TRBV6-2 or TRBV6-3 to TRBJ2-1, with a tentative D call TRBD1 (6 bases). CDR1 is MNHEY, CDR2 SVGEGT, per germline. Trimming removed 0 bases from V and 5 bases from J, with 20 bases in between. The CDR3 runs to 18 residues. CDR3 region: CASSYSLGMPGQNNEQFF. The CDR3 coding sequence is TGTGCCAGCAGTTACTCTCTAGGAATGCCGGGACAAAACAATGAGCAGTTCTTC.

This clonotype has only a few counts. At one end, the junction sequence differs from germline, possibly due to a read error. The chain links TRBV2 to TRBJ1-5; D remains unclear. The CDR3 is 13 amino acids. Germline V gives CDR1 SNHLY, CDR2 FYNNEI. CDR3 sequence (DNA): TGTGCCAGCAGTGAAGAGGGAAATCGGCCCCAGCATTTT. Protein: CASSEEGNRPQHF.

The V call is TRBV18, the J call TRBJ2-6; a weak D match, TRBD2 (5 bases). V was shortened by 2 bases and J by 3 bases, with 14 bases between the two germline ends. Germline lookup yields CDR1 KGHSH and CDR2 LQKENI. CDR3 size: 17 residues. CDR3 residues: CASSPRESVGGANVLTF. For the CDR3, the DNA is TGTGCCAGCTCACCAAGGGAGTCGGTTGGTGGGGCCAACGTCCTGACTTTC.

This clonotype was recorded a few times. The chain carries TRBV20-1 and TRBJ2-7; a possible D gene is TRBD2 (7 bases). The germline gives CDR1 DFQATT, CDR2 SNEGSKA (reference sequence). The CDR3 has 18 amino acids. Trimming removed 0 bases at V and 1 base at J, with 22 bases between. The CDR3: CSARDLNVGGGRSYEQYF. As DNA, the CDR3 is TGCAGTGCTAGAGATCTCAATGTGGGAGGGGGTAGGTCCTACGAGCAGTACTTC.